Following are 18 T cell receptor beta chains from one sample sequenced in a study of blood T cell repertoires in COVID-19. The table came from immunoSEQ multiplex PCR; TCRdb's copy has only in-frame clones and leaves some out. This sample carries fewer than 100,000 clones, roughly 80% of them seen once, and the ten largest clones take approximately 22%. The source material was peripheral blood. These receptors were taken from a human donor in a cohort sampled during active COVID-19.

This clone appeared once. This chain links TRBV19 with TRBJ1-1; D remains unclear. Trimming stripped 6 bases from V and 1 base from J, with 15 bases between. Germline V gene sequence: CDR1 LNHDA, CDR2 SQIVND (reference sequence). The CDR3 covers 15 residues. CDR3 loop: CASSLSPLENTEAFF. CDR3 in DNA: TGTGCCAGTAGCCTTAGCCCCCTCGAGAACACTGAAGCTTTCTTT.

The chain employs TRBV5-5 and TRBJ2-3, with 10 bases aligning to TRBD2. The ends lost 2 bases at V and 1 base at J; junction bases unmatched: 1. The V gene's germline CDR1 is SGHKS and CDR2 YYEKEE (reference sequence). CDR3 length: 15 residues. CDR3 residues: CASSLSGGGTDTQYF. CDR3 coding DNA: TGTGCCAGCAGCTTAAGCGGGGGGGGCACAGATACGCAGTATTTT.

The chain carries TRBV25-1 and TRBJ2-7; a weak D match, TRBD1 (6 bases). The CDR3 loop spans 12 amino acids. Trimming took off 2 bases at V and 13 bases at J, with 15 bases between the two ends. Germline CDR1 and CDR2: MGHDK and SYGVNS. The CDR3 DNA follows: TGTGCCAGCAGTGAAAACAGGGACGGAGGATACTTC. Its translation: CASSENRDGGYF.

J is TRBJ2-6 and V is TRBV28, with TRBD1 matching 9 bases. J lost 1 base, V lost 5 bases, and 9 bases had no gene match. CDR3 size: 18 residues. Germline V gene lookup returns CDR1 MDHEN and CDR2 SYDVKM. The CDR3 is CASSEYRDRASGANVLTF. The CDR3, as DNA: TGTGCCAGCAGTGAGTACCGGGACAGGGCTTCTGGGGCCAACGTCCTGACTTTC.

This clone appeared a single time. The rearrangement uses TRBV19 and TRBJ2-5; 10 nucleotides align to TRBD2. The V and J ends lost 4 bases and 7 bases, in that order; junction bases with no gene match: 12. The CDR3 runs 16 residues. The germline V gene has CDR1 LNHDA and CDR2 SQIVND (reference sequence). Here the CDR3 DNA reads TGTGCCAGTAGTACCTGGACTAGCGGTACGCCGGGGACCCAGTACTTC. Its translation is CASSTWTSGTPGTQYF.

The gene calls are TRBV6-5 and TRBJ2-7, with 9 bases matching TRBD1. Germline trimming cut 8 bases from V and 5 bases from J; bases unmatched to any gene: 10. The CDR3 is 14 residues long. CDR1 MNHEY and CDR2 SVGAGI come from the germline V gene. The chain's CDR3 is CASGGQGKINEQYF. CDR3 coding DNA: TGTGCCAGCGGGGGACAGGGTAAGATAAACGAGCAGTACTTC.

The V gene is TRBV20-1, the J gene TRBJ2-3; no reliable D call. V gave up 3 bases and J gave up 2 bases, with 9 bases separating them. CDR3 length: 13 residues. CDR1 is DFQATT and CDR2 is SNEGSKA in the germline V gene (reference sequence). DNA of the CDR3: TGCAGTGCTAGTCCACACTACACAGATACGCAGTATTTT. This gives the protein CSASPHYTDTQYF.

As DNA, the CDR3 is TGTGCCAGCAGTGACCGGGACTTCCCTGCCGCTGAGCAGTTCTTC. Its protein is CASSDRDFPAAEQFF. The rearrangement joins TRBV6-1 to TRBJ2-1, with a tentative D call TRBD2 (6 bases). CDR1 and CDR2 (germline): MNHNS, SASEGT. This CDR3 spans 15 amino acids. The ends were cut back, 3 bases at V and 9 bases at J, with 18 bases in the middle.

This CDR3 reads CASSLQGLAGRDEQFF. The CDR3 DNA reads TGTGCCAGCTCCCTGCAAGGGCTAGCGGGTAGGGATGAGCAGTTCTTC. This chain links TRBV18 with TRBJ2-1, with 8 bases that match TRBD2. The CDR3 is made up of 16 amino acids. The V gene end was trimmed by 6 bases and the J gene end by 8 bases; junction bases not matched to a gene: 15. The V gene's germline CDR1 is KGHSH and CDR2 LQKENI.

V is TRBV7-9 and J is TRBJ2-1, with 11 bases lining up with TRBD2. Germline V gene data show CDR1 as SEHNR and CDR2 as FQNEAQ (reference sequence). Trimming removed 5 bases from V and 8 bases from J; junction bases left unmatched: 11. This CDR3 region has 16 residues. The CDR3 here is CASSPQTSGRVYEQFF. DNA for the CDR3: TGTGCCAGCAGCCCCCAAACTAGCGGGAGAGTTTATGAGCAGTTCTTC.

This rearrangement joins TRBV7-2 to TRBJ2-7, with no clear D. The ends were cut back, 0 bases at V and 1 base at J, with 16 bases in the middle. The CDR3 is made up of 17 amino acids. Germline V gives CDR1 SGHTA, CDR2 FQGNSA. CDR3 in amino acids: CASSLAFAAESSYEQYF. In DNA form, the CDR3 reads TGTGCCAGCAGCTTAGCCTTCGCGGCAGAATCTTCCTACGAGCAGTACTTC.

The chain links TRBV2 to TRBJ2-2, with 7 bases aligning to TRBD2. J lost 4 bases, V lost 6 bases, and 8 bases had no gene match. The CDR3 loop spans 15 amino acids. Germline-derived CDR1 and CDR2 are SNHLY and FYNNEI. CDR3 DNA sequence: TGTGCCAGCAGCGGCCAAGGGGAGGGCACCGGGGAGCTGTTTTTT. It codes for CASSGQGEGTGELFF.

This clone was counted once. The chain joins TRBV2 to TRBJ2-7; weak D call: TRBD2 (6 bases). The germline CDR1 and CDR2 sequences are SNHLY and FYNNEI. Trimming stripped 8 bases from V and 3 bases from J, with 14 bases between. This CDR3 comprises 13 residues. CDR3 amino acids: CASAGTRFYEQYF. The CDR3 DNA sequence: TGTGCCAGCGCAGGGACTCGATTCTACGAGCAGTACTTC. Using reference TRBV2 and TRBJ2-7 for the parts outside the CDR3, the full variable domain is EPEVTQTPSHQVTQMGQEVILRCVPISNHLYFYWYRQILGQKVEFLVSFYNNEISEKSEIFDDQFSVERPDGSNFTLKIRSTKLEDSAMYFCASAGTRFYEQYFGPGTRLTVT.

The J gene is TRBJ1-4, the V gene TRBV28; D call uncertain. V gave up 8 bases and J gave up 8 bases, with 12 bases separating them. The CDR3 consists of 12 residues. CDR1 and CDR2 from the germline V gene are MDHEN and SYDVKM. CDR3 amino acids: CASVAGGEKLFF. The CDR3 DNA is TGTGCCAGCGTCGCAGGTGGGGAAAAACTGTTTTTT.

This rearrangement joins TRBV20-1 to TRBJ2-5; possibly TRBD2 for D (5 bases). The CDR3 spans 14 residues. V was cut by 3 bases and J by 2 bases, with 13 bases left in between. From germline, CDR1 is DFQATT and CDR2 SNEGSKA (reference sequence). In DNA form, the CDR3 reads TGCAGTGCTAGTGGGTTTGGAGGTCAAGAGACCCAGTACTTC. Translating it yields CSASGFGGQETQYF.

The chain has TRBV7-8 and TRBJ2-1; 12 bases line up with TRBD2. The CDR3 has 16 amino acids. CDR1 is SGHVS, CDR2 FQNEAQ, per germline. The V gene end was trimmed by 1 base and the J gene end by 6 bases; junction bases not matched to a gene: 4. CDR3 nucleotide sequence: TGTGCCAGCAGCTTAGTCGGACTAGCGGGAACCAATGAGCAGTTCTTC. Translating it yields CASSLVGLAGTNEQFF.

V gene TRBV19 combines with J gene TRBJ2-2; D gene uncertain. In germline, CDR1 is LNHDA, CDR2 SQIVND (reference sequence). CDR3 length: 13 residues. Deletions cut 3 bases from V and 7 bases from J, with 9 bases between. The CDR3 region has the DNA TGTGCCAGTAGTATTTCTCCTCTCGGGGAGCTGTTTTTT. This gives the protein CASSISPLGELFF.

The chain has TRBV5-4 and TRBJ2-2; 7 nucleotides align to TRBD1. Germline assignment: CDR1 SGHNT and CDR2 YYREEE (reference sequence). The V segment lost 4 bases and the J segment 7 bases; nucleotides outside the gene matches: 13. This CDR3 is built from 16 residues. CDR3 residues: CASSRETGERGGELFF. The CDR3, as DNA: TGTGCCAGCAGCCGAGAAACAGGGGAAAGGGGCGGGGAGCTGTTTTTT.